These T cell receptor beta chains were read from a single sample in a study of response to subunit inactivated influenza vaccine. One entry per CDR3 protein results from TCRdb running MiXCR on the RT-PCR reads. The sample includes around 530,000 distinct CDR3 sequences, more than 15% of them seen just once. Here the sequenced sample was CD4+ T cells sorted from PBMCs, taken roughly 24 months after vaccination. Every receptor here comes from a man aged 50-75 years who received an inactivated influenza vaccine. The CDR3 runs from the conserved cysteine through the conserved F or W. A D gene is named only where the DNA matches it firmly. Rows may omit the clone size; those that give it use once, few, many or a size class.

d_call	v_call	clone_size	j_call	cdr3_nt	cdr3_aa
-	TRBV29-1	few	TRBJ2-7	TGCAGCGTTGCGGCTAGTGTTTACGAGCAGTACTTC	CSVAASVYEQYF
TRBD1	TRBV6-5	few	TRBJ1-2	TGTGCCAGCAGTTACCTTTCAGGGGGGGAGTATGGCTACACCTTC	CASSYLSGGEYGYTF
-	TRBV6-2/TRBV6-3	few	TRBJ2-2	TGTGCCAGCGCCCGACAGAGTGTTTTACGTACCGGGGAGCTGTTTTTT	CASARQSVLRTGELFF
-	TRBV9	-	TRBJ2-3	TGTGCCAGCAGCTTCTCCGGCTTCCAGCAGTATTTT	CASSFSGFQQYF
-	TRBV12-3/TRBV12-4	-	TRBJ1-5	TGTGCCAGCAGTTCCCTAGGGTTCCGCCCCCAGCATTTT	CASSSLGFRPQHF
TRBD2	TRBV24-1	few	TRBJ2-1	TGTGCCACCAGTGAGTCAGGGACTAGGCATGAGCAGTTCTTC	CATSESGTRHEQFF
TRBD2	TRBV11-2	-	TRBJ2-3	TGTGCCAGCGGACTAGCGGAAAACACAGATACGCAGTATTTT	CASGLAENTDTQYF
-	TRBV7-2	-	TRBJ1-1	TGTGCCAGCAGCTTTCTGCAGGGAGACACTGAAGCTTTCTTT	CASSFLQGDTEAFF
TRBD2	TRBV5-1	few	TRBJ2-1	TGCGCCAGCAGACTAGCGTTTGTCGATGAGCAGTTCTTC	CASRLAFVDEQFF
TRBD1	TRBV5-1	-	TRBJ2-5	TGCGCCAGCAGCTTGCCGGGACAGGGGTCGGGGGAGACCCAGTACTTC	CASSLPGQGSGETQYF
-	TRBV12-3/TRBV12-4	few	TRBJ2-5	TGTGCCAGCAGTTTGGGTAGCGTCGAGACCCAGTACTTC	CASSLGSVETQYF
TRBD1	TRBV3-1	-	TRBJ1-2	TGTGCCAGCAGCCCGAACAGGGGGCTTTACTATGGCTACACCTTC	CASSPNRGLYYGYTF
-	TRBV5-1	-	TRBJ1-2	TGCGCCAGCAGCTTCCAAACAGGAGATCCCTATGGCTACACCTTC	CASSFQTGDPYGYTF
TRBD1	TRBV12-3/TRBV12-4	many	TRBJ2-1	TGTGCCAGCAGTTTAGACAGGGGGCTTAGGAATGAGCAGTTCTTC	CASSLDRGLRNEQFF
TRBD1	TRBV7-3	-	TRBJ2-7	TGTGCCAGCACCCTAAGGGGGACAGGTATTATGTACGAGCAGTACTTC	CASTLRGTGIMYEQYF
-	TRBV20-1	many	TRBJ2-5	TGCAGTGCTAGACAGGGAGGCGAGACCCAGTACTTC	CSARQGGETQYF
TRBD2	TRBV7-2	-	TRBJ2-2	TGTGCCAGCAGCTCATCTATAGCGGGAGGGCGAACCGGGGAGCTGTTTTTT	CASSSSIAGGRTGELFF
-	TRBV7-2	few	TRBJ2-2	TGTGCCAGCAGAGCAGGTCCTCGGACCGGGGAGCTGTTTTTT	CASRAGPRTGELFF
-	TRBV10-3	-	TRBJ2-1	TGTGCCATCAGTGGGGTTTTTATGGATGAGCAGTTCTTC	CAISGVFMDEQFF
-	TRBV7-9	-	TRBJ1-1	TGTGCCAGCAGCCCTCGTCAAAGGGGAGGGACTGAAGCTTTCTTT	CASSPRQRGGTEAFF
-	TRBV7-9	-	TRBJ2-3	TGTGCCAGCAGCTTAGCGCGGCTCTTCACCGGTACGCAGTATTTT	CASSLARLFTGTQYF
-	TRBV9	-	TRBJ2-4	TGTGCCAGCAGCGTAGGACTCGACATAGCCAAAAACATTCAGTACTTC	CASSVGLDIAKNIQYF
-	TRBV2	few	TRBJ2-3	TGTGCCAGCAGTGAAGCGGGGATAGCTACAGATACGCAGTATTTT	CASSEAGIATDTQYF
-	TRBV5-1	few	TRBJ1-1	TGCGCCAGCAGCGGTAGTACGGTAAACACTGAAGCTTTCTTT	CASSGSTVNTEAFF
TRBD2	TRBV7-2	-	TRBJ2-7	TGTGCCAGCAGAGAGAGGTGGCGGGAGTCTGCCGAGCAGTACTTC	CASRERWRESAEQYF
-	TRBV12-3/TRBV12-4	-	TRBJ1-1	TGTGCCAGCCGATCGGGGGGGATGGTCACTGAAGCTTTCTTT	CASRSGGMVTEAFF
-	TRBV10-3	few	TRBJ2-1	TGTGCCATCAGTGCGGTCCCCCGGGGAAACAATGAGCAGTTCTTC	CAISAVPRGNNEQFF
-	TRBV6-1	-	TRBJ2-7	TGTGCCAGCAGGATCGACAGGCACTCCTACGAGCAGTACTTC	CASRIDRHSYEQYF
TRBD1	TRBV29-1	few	TRBJ2-7	TGCAGCGTTGTTCGGGACAGCCCTGTTCAGTACTTC	CSVVRDSPVQYF
TRBD1	TRBV20-1	once	TRBJ1-2	TGCAGTGCGCGACGGACAGGAGCTAACTATGGCTACACCTTC	CSARRTGANYGYTF
-	TRBV11-1	-	TRBJ2-3	TGTGCCAGCAGGCGAGACCGGTCGGGAGCAGATACGCAGTATTTT	CASRRDRSGADTQYF
-	TRBV7-9	-	TRBJ2-5	TGTGCCAGCAGCTTAGGCCGGGACACCTACTTC	CASSLGRDTYF
-	TRBV4-1	few	TRBJ2-3	TGCGCCAGCAGCCCCCCCGGGACGGTATCAGATACGCAGTATTTT	CASSPPGTVSDTQYF
-	TRBV12-3/TRBV12-4	few	TRBJ2-7	TGTGCCAGCAGTTTCCCCCAAGGCTCTGCTTACGAGCAGTACTTC	CASSFPQGSAYEQYF
-	TRBV4-3	-	TRBJ2-7	TGCGCCAGCAGCCAAGACTGGCCAGGGATCTACGAGCAGTACTTC	CASSQDWPGIYEQYF
-	TRBV12-3/TRBV12-4	-	TRBJ1-1	TGTGCCAGCACCGCGGAGACAGGAACTGAAGCTTTCTTT	CASTAETGTEAFF
TRBD1	TRBV29-1	few	TRBJ2-1	TGCAGCGTGGGGACAGGGAACAATGAGCAGTTCTTC	CSVGTGNNEQFF
TRBD2	TRBV9	-	TRBJ2-7	TGTGCCAGCAGCCCCCGACTAGCGGACCCCTACGAGCAGTACTTC	CASSPRLADPYEQYF
-	TRBV12-3/TRBV12-4	many	TRBJ1-6	TGTGCCAGCAGTTTGTCGGGGAATAATTCACCCCTCCACTTT	CASSLSGNNSPLHF
-	TRBV29-1	many	TRBJ2-5	TGCAGCGTTGGGGGGCATCAGGGGGAGACCCAGTACTTC	CSVGGHQGETQYF
TRBD2	TRBV12-3/TRBV12-4	many	TRBJ2-1	TGTGCCAGCAGTTTGGGCGGGGGGGTCGTGGATGAGCAGTTCTTC	CASSLGGGVVDEQFF
-	TRBV12-3/TRBV12-4	few	TRBJ1-5	TGTGCCAGCAGTTTATTCGCGGGGAACGCGGGTCAGCCCCAGCATTTT	CASSLFAGNAGQPQHF
TRBD1	TRBV5-1	many	TRBJ1-6	TGCGCCAGCAGCCTAAAATCGACAGGGGGCAATTCACCCCTCCACTTT	CASSLKSTGGNSPLHF
TRBD2	TRBV5-1	-	TRBJ2-3	TGCGCCAGCTCGCGGGGGGGCTGGGCAGATACGCAGTATTTT	CASSRGGWADTQYF
-	TRBV3-1	-	TRBJ1-5	TGTGCCAGCAGCCAAGGTCAGGGGCATCAGCCCCAGCATTTT	CASSQGQGHQPQHF
-	TRBV7-9	-	TRBJ1-1	TGTGCCAGCAGCTTAGATTCCAAACGGGCTTTCTTT	CASSLDSKRAFF
-	TRBV5-1	many	TRBJ1-1	TGCGCCAGCAGCGGATCACTAGGGAAGAACACTGAAGCTTTCTTT	CASSGSLGKNTEAFF
TRBD1	TRBV5-5	-	TRBJ1-1	TGTGCCAGCAGCCTACGTCCGGGACAGGGGAGCACTGAAGCTTTCTTT	CASSLRPGQGSTEAFF
TRBD2	TRBV4-1	-	TRBJ2-1	TGTGCCAGCAGCCAAGTTGTTAGCGGGTGGACCTACAATGAGCAGTTCTTC	CASSQVVSGWTYNEQFF
TRBD1	TRBV27	-	TRBJ2-3	TGTGCCAGCAGTTACACAGGGGGATCCACAGATACGCAGTATTTT	CASSYTGGSTDTQYF
TRBD2	TRBV5-6	-	TRBJ2-5	TGTGCCAGCAGCTTGGCGCTAGCGGCTCTACAAGAGACCCAGTACTTC	CASSLALAALQETQYF
TRBD2	TRBV25-1	few	TRBJ2-2	TGTGCCAGCAGGGACGCCCGCTCCGGGACTAGCAACACCGGGGAGCTGTTTTTT	CASRDARSGTSNTGELFF
-	TRBV5-1	few	TRBJ2-6	TGCGCCACCACAGCGGGCTCTGGGGCCAACGTCCTGACTTTC	CATTAGSGANVLTF
-	TRBV12-3/TRBV12-4	few	TRBJ2-4	TGTGCCAGCAGCTCCCCAACGGGGTCCCCGGCTGCCAAAAACATTCAGTACTTC	CASSSPTGSPAAKNIQYF
-	TRBV5-1	few	TRBJ2-3	TGCGCCAGCAGCCCGGGACGGATCTACGATACGCAGTATTTT	CASSPGRIYDTQYF